The TCR beta chain described here comes from a study of T cells after somatic rescue of genetic block. J gave up 5 bases and V 3 bases, and 5 bases lay outside the gene matches. The CDR3 covers 14 residues. Germline V gene data show CDR1 as SGHRS and CDR2 as YFSETQ. The protocol was immunoSEQ multiplex PCR, while the TCRdb copy is restricted to in-frame clones and leaves out a portion. The repertoire holds 85,000 to 90,000 clones, with around 89% as singletons. The receptor was derived from a young woman. This chain uses TRBV5-1 with TRBJ1-1; 9 bases are shared with TRBD1. The sequenced sample was peripheral blood mononuclear cells (PBMCs). The CDR3 DNA reads as TGCGCCAGCAGCTCCGGGACAGGGTTGACTGAAGCTTTCTTT. Amino acids: CASSSGTGLTEAFF.